The sequence of this T cell receptor beta chain was determined in a study of beta chain features in type 1 diabetes. Across the study: No patient-donor differences in age, gender, total cells or subset yield. Points from the study as a whole: For cells with high TCR expression, cDNA sequencing could yield over-representation. Fewer junction insertions and more nucleotide deletions appeared in type 1 diabetes patients. TCRB CDR3s were moderately but significantly shorter in Type 1 diabetes patients in all four CD4+ subsets.

This clone appeared a few times. Its specificity is unknown. Every bit of the isolated RNA underwent reverse transcription, so sequencing read expressed TCRB transcripts. Measured with immunoSEQ multiplex PCR; TCRdb has only the in-frame clones, and not every one. The repertoire holds about 710,000 clones, with roughly an eighth as singletons. The CDR3 spans 13 residues. In germline, CDR1 is MGHDK, CDR2 SYGVNS. V gave up 8 bases and J gave up 3 bases, with 12 bases separating them. The chain couples TRBV25-1 to TRBJ2-3, with a weak D call TRBD2 (5 bases). Sequencing input: naive CD4+ T cells from blood. The receptor's source is a man between 18 and 29 years old with type 1 diabetes. The CDR3 coding sequence is TGTGCCAGCTCCCCTTGGGAGACAGATACGCAGTATTTT. Its protein is CASSPWETDTQYF.